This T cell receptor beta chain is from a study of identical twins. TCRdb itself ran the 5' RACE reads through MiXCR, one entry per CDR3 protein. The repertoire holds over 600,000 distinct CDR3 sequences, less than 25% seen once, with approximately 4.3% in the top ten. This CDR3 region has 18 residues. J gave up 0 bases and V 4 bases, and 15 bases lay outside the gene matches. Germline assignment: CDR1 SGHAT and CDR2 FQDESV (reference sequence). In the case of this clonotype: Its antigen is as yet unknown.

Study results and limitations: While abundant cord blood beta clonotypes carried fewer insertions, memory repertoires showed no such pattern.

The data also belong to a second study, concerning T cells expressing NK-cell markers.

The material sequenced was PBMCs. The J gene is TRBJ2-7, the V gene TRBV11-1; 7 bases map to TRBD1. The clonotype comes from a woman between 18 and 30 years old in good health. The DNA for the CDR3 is TGTGCCAGCAGCTCCAAAAGAGGGTTGACAGGGATCTCCTACGAGCAGTACTTC. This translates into CASSSKRGLTGISYEQYF.